The 27 T cell receptor beta chains listed next were all sequenced from one sample in a study of T cell responses to AZD1222 COVID-19 vaccine. Clones were read by immunoSEQ multiplex PCR, and TCRdb kept only the in-frame ones, dropping some. The table shows some 100,000 clones, with roughly 87% occurring only once. Specimen: peripheral blood, collected on day 0 of AZD1222 vaccination. The receptors stem from an adult in good health.

The rearrangement uses TRBV28 and TRBJ1-1, with a tentative D call TRBD1 (5 bases). The V and J ends lost 3 bases and 5 bases respectively, with 10 bases between them. The CDR3 covers 13 residues. Germline V gene sequence: CDR1 MDHEN, CDR2 SYDVKM. In DNA form, the CDR3 reads TGTGCCAGCAGTTTTGCGGGGGGGACTGAAGCTTTCTTT. Translation gives CASSFAGGTEAFF.

This rearrangement joins TRBV7-9 to TRBJ2-3; TRBD2 matches at 9 bases. The CDR3 is made up of 16 amino acids. The ends lost 4 bases at V and 2 bases at J; junction bases unmatched: 7. Germline CDR1 reads SEHNR; CDR2 reads FQNEAQ (reference sequence). The CDR3 protein is CASSSHGLAFTDTQYF. CDR3 in DNA: TGTGCCAGCAGCTCCCACGGACTAGCGTTCACAGATACGCAGTATTTT.

The CDR3 loop reads CAWTQNRGLREKLFF. The CDR3 DNA reads TGTGCCTGGACTCAAAACAGGGGGCTAAGAGAAAAACTGTTTTTT. The chain joins TRBV30 to TRBJ1-4; 9 bases fit TRBD1. This CDR3 has 15 amino acids. Germline V lookup: CDR1 GTSNPN, CDR2 SVGIG (reference sequence). Trimming cost V 4 bases and J 8 bases; bases outside gene matches: 11.

This clone has only one observation. This chain links TRBV21-1 with TRBJ2-1. TRBV21-1 is an annotated pseudogene. The CDR3 contains 11 residues. The CDR3 nucleotides read TGTGCCAGCAGCCCCCACGGGCTTCAGTTCTTC. The encoded protein is CASSPHGLQFF.

The V and J genes are TRBV6-5 and TRBJ1-5; the D is unclear. The length of the CDR3 is 14 residues. Germline V gene sequence: CDR1 MNHEY, CDR2 SVGAGI. The ends were cut back, 8 bases at V and 0 bases at J, with 11 bases in the middle. The CDR3 region has the DNA TGTGCCAGCCAGAAGCTTTATAGCAATCAGCCCCAGCATTTT. It translates to CASQKLYSNQPQHF.

This rearrangement joins TRBV9 to TRBJ2-2; D unclear. Trimming stripped 3 bases from V and 5 bases from J, with 17 bases between. The CDR3 loop spans 16 amino acids. Germline assignment: CDR1 SGDLS and CDR2 YYNGEE. The CDR3 bases are TGTGCCAGCAGCGCTATTTCGGGCGCGAGGACCGGGGAGCTGTTTTTT. Protein: CASSAISGARTGELFF.

This chain links TRBV2 with TRBJ1-1, with D tentatively TRBD1 (6 bases). Trimming took 5 bases from V and 6 from J, leaving 10 bases between them. The CDR3 runs to 12 residues. CDR1 is SNHLY and CDR2 is FYNNEI in the germline V gene. The CDR3 DNA reads as TGTGCCAGCAGTCCGACAGGATCTGAAGCTTTCTTT. Residues: CASSPTGSEAFF. Variable domain in full (rest from reference TRBV2 and TRBJ1-1): EPEVTQTPSHQVTQMGQEVILRCVPISNHLYFYWYRQILGQKVEFLVSFYNNEISEKSEIFDDQFSVERPDGSNFTLKIRSTKLEDSAMYFCASSPTGSEAFFGQGTRLTVV.

The chain joins TRBV25-1 to TRBJ1-2; D remains ambiguous. The CDR3 consists of 16 residues. Germline V gives CDR1 MGHDK, CDR2 SYGVNS. With 1 base removed from V and 8 bases from J, the gap between germline ends came to 20 bases. DNA of the CDR3: TGTGCCAGCAGTGAATTCCGGCAGCGTAGGATCGGGGGCTACACCTTC. This codes for CASSEFRQRRIGGYTF.

V usage is TRBV11-2 and J usage is TRBJ2-1; D remains ambiguous. Germline CDR1 and CDR2: SGHAT and FQNNGV. The length of the CDR3 is 14 residues. V shed 1 base and J shed 6 bases, with 10 bases lying between them. The CDR3 DNA is TGTGCCAGCAGCTTAGTTCGTAGGGCCAATGAGCAGTTCTTC. Its protein is CASSLVRRANEQFF.

This clone showed up just once. The rearrangement uses TRBV20-1 and TRBJ1-2; D perhaps matches TRBD1 (5 bases). Trimming took off 3 bases at V and 2 bases at J, with 10 bases between the two ends. The CDR3 is 13 amino acids. Germline V gives CDR1 DFQATT, CDR2 SNEGSKA (reference sequence). CDR3 nucleotide sequence: TGCAGTGCTAGTGGGGGGAACAACTATGGCTACACCTTC. It yields the protein CSASGGNNYGYTF.

The chain is built from TRBV2 and TRBJ1-5; 9 bases are a match to TRBD1. This CDR3 contains 15 residues. J lost 7 bases, V lost 5 bases, and 9 bases had no gene match. Germline lookup yields CDR1 SNHLY and CDR2 FYNNEI. CDR3 in amino acids: CASSTGTGRAQPQHF. The CDR3 DNA follows: TGTGCCAGCAGTACCGGGACAGGGAGGGCCCAGCCCCAGCATTTT.

V gene TRBV7-9 combines with J gene TRBJ2-1; D gene unclear. Germline V gene data show CDR1 as SEHNR and CDR2 as FQNEAQ (reference sequence). Deletions cut 5 bases from V and 6 bases from J, with 8 bases between. The CDR3 has 12 residues. The CDR3 nucleotides are TGTGCCAGCAGCCCTCACCTCAATGAGCAGTTCTTC. It translates to CASSPHLNEQFF.

The rearrangement joins TRBV7-7 to TRBJ2-5; 8 bases agree with TRBD2. CDR1 and CDR2 (germline): SSHAT, FNYEAQ (reference sequence). The trim removed 6 bases at V and 3 bases at J, leaving 6 bases unmatched. The CDR3 length is 14 residues. The CDR3 coding sequence is TGTGCCAGCAGTATCGCGGGAGGAAAAGAGACCCAGTACTTC. It encodes CASSIAGGKETQYF.

The chain is built from TRBV6-5 and TRBJ2-4, with D tentatively TRBD1 or TRBD2 (5 bases each). With 6 bases removed from V and 3 bases from J, the gap between germline ends came to 12 bases. The length of the CDR3 is 14 residues. Germline V gene data show CDR1 as MNHEY and CDR2 as SVGAGI. The CDR3 sequence is CASRERGYKNIQYF. The CDR3 nucleotides are TGTGCCAGCAGGGAGAGGGGATACAAAAACATTCAGTACTTC.

The CDR3 DNA reads TGTGCCAGCAGCCCCCTCCGGGGGGGAACTGAAGCTTTCTTT. Encoded protein: CASSPLRGGTEAFF. This chain connects TRBV11-2 to TRBJ1-1, with D perhaps matching TRBD1 (5 bases). The CDR3 covers 14 residues. V was shortened by 5 bases and J by 5 bases, with 15 bases between the two germline ends. Germline V gives CDR1 SGHAT, CDR2 FQNNGV.

As concerns this clone: A much larger clone differs from this one at a single base, so this may be a read error. The chain joins TRBV7-9 to TRBJ2-3; D gene uncertain. Germline V gene data show CDR1 as SEHNR and CDR2 as FQNEAQ (reference sequence). Deletions cut 5 bases from V and 2 bases from J, with 2 bases between. The CDR3 sequence is 11 residues long. The CDR3 DNA reads TGTGCCAGCAGCCTCACAGATACGCAGTATTTT. Its translation: CASSLTDTQYF.

The chain has TRBV3-1 (or the pseudogene TRBV3-2) and TRBJ1-3, with D maybe TRBD1 (5 bases). Germline V gene sequence: CDR1 LGHDT, CDR2 YNNKEL (reference sequence). CDR3 length: 14 residues. V was shortened by 1 base and J by 2 bases, with 6 bases between the two germline ends. CDR3 sequence (DNA): TGTGCCAGCAGCCAAGGACAGACTGGAAACACCATATATTTT. Translation: CASSQGQTGNTIYF.

The chain uses TRBV6-5 and TRBJ2-5; D is possibly TRBD1 (5 bases). V was pared by 10 bases and J by 2 bases, with 17 bases between. CDR1 and CDR2 (germline): MNHEY, SVGAGI. The CDR3 is 14 residues long. This chain's CDR3 is CATSPTGLQETQYF. For the CDR3, the DNA is TGTGCCACCTCACCTACAGGTTTACAAGAGACCCAGTACTTC.

The gene calls are TRBV10-3 and TRBJ1-2; no firm D call. CDR1 and CDR2 (germline): ENHRY, SYGVKD. Trimming stripped 3 bases from V and 6 bases from J, with 11 bases between. The CDR3 extends over 13 amino acids. This CDR3 reads CAISELGTDGYTF. CDR3 sequence (DNA): TGTGCCATCAGTGAATTGGGTACGGATGGCTACACCTTC.

The rearrangement links TRBV10-3 to TRBJ1-5; TRBD1 is a possible D gene (6 bases). V dropped 5 bases and J dropped 4 bases, with 9 bases sitting between them. The germline V gene has CDR1 ENHRY and CDR2 SYGVKD. This CDR3 is 13 amino acids long. The CDR3, as DNA: TGTGCCATCAGTAGACAGGAAAATCAGCCCCAGCATTTT. Translating gives CAISRQENQPQHF.

The chain employs TRBV27 and TRBJ1-2, with TRBD1 matching over 10 bases. The CDR3 extends over 13 amino acids. V shed 3 bases and J 8 bases; nucleotides not matched to a gene: 3. Looked up from germline, CDR1 is MNHEY and CDR2 is SMNVEV (reference sequence). CDR3: CASSFRDRGGYTF. CDR3 nucleotide sequence: TGTGCCAGCAGTTTTAGGGACAGGGGCGGCTACACCTTC.

J is TRBJ2-5 and V is TRBV6-5, with D uncertain. Trimming removed 6 bases from V and 4 bases from J, with 15 bases in between. Germline V lookup: CDR1 MNHEY, CDR2 SVGAGI. This CDR3 region has 14 residues. The CDR3 loop reads CASRPTNPGETQYF. Here the CDR3 DNA reads TGTGCCAGCAGGCCGACGAATCCGGGAGAGACCCAGTACTTC.

The chain combines TRBV28 with TRBJ2-7; 10 bases line up with TRBD2. V lost 2 bases to trimming and J lost 1 base; unmatched junction nucleotides: 8. From germline, CDR1 is MDHEN and CDR2 SYDVKM. The CDR3 extends over 17 amino acids. CDR3 residues: CASSLPLAGASSYEQYF. DNA for the CDR3: TGTGCCAGCAGTTTACCCCTAGCGGGAGCGTCGTCCTACGAGCAGTACTTC.

The gene calls are TRBV27 and TRBJ1-2; possible D gene TRBD1, 5 bases. The germline V and J ends were trimmed by 6 bases and 6 bases, with 11 bases remaining between them. This CDR3 has 12 amino acids. Germline V gene sequence: CDR1 MNHEY, CDR2 SMNVEV (reference sequence). CDR3 DNA: TGTGCCAGCAGGGGGCCCGCGGATGGCTACACCTTC. Its translation: CASRGPADGYTF.

V usage is TRBV29-1 and J usage is TRBJ1-2; 8 bases agree with TRBD1. Trimming took 8 bases from V and 4 from J; bases not matched to a gene: 12. This CDR3 contains 14 residues. CDR1 is SQVTM, CDR2 ANQGSEA, per germline. The CDR3 protein is CSSILQGDGYGYTF. The CDR3 nucleotides read TGCAGCTCAATTTTACAGGGGGACGGCTATGGCTACACCTTC.

For the CDR3, the DNA is TGTGCCAACGCAGTGGGACAGGAGGTCAACGAGCAGTACTTC. Translating gives CANAVGQEVNEQYF. The genes are TRBV10-3 and TRBJ2-7; TRBD1 matches 8 bases. Germline CDR1 reads ENHRY; CDR2 reads SYGVKD. This CDR3 spans 14 amino acids. V gave up 10 bases and J gave up 5 bases; unmatched junction bases: 13.

CDR3 DNA: TGTGCCAGCAGCGAGGGACAGGGGGACTATGGCTACACCTTC. Protein sequence: CASSEGQGDYGYTF. This chain uses TRBV4-2 with TRBJ1-2; TRBD1 agrees at 11 bases. Trimming at V came to 5 bases and at J to 3 bases, leaving 2 bases not matched to a gene. Germline V CDR1 and CDR2: LGHNA, YNFKEQ. The CDR3 runs to 14 residues.